A single sample is the source of the 18 T cell receptor beta chains below, sequenced in a study of T-cell reconstitution after alpha-beta-depleted transplantation in children. Researchers prepared the TCRbeta library using unique molecular identifiers, the study reports. Using its own MiXCR run on the PCR reads, TCRdb lists one record per CDR3 protein. This repertoire shows 230,000 or so distinct CDR3 sequences, roughly a tenth found once; its top ten account for around 5%. Sequencing used PBMCs from the stem cell graft donor, obtained from the stem cell graft. These receptors came from a human donor who donated a stem cell graft to a child with SCID.

This clonotype was counted many times. For the CDR3, the DNA is TGTGCCAGCAGGGGACAGGGTAGTCACTATGGCTACACCTTC. Protein product: CASRGQGSHYGYTF. The gene calls are TRBV6-1 and TRBJ1-2, with 9 positions matching TRBD1. After removal of 6 bases from V and 3 bases from J, the junction contained 5 bases not matched to a gene. CDR1 and CDR2 (germline): MNHNS, SASEGT. CDR3 length equals 14 residues.

This clonotype has ten or more counts. The chain employs TRBV11-1 and TRBJ2-5, with 9 bases aligning to TRBD1. V shed 6 bases, J shed 3 bases, and the junction held 8 bases outside the gene matches. Germline V gene lookup returns CDR1 SGHAT and CDR2 FQDESV (reference sequence). The CDR3 has 15 residues. The CDR3 reads CASSPDRGYEETQYF. The CDR3, as DNA: TGTGCCAGCAGTCCAGACAGGGGGTACGAAGAGACCCAGTACTTC.

This clonotype was observed many times. The V gene is TRBV7-8, the J gene TRBJ2-5; a weak D match, TRBD1 (5 bases). The CDR3 consists of 14 residues. V was trimmed by 5 bases and J by 7 bases, leaving 17 bases between them. Germline CDR1 and CDR2: SGHVS and FQNEAQ. CDR3 nucleotide sequence: TGTGCCAGCAGCCCTTACAGCCGCCAGGGGACCCAGTACTTC. It translates to CASSPYSRQGTQYF.

In the case of this clonotype: A clone one base away is much larger, so this may be a read error. J is TRBJ1-3 and V is TRBV7-3, with D unresolved. The CDR3 is made up of 13 amino acids. Germline V lookup: CDR1 SGHTA, CDR2 FQGTGA. Here the CDR3 DNA reads TGTGCCAGCAGCCCGTCCCCTGGAAACACCTTATATTTT. Its translation: CASSPSPGNTLYF.

This clonotype was found many times. At one boundary the junction diverges from the germline segment, which might be a read error. V usage is TRBV7-2 and J usage is TRBJ1-2, with D possibly matching TRBD1 (5 bases). Germline assignment: CDR1 SGHTA and CDR2 FQGNSA. The CDR3 sequence is 14 residues long. DNA of the CDR3: TGCGCCAGCAGCTTGGGGCAGGGCAACTATGGCTACACCTTC. Protein sequence: CASSLGQGNYGYTF.

At least ten counts were recorded for this clonotype. The V gene is TRBV20-1, the J gene TRBJ2-7, with 9 bases identical to TRBD1. The CDR3 runs 14 residues. J lost 1 base, V lost 3 bases, and 4 bases had no gene match. From germline, CDR1 is DFQATT and CDR2 SNEGSKA (reference sequence). CDR3 nucleotides: TGCAGTGCTAGTCAGGACAGGGGATCCTACGAGCAGTACTTC. This gives the protein CSASQDRGSYEQYF.

This clonotype has a count of ten or more. The chain carries TRBV7-2 and TRBJ2-2; D uncertain. CDR1 and CDR2 (germline): SGHTA, FQGNSA. The CDR3 is made up of 13 amino acids. Between the trimmed V and J ends, which lost 4 bases and 7 bases, there was a span of 10 bases. CDR3 nucleotides: TGTGCCAGCAGCTCAATCATCGGCGGGGAGCTGTTTTTT. Amino acid sequence: CASSSIIGGELFF.

Many counts were recorded for this clonotype. J is TRBJ2-3 and V is TRBV20-1; D not resolved. This CDR3 region has 15 residues. V dropped 3 bases and J dropped 6 bases, with 19 bases sitting between them. The V gene's germline CDR1 is DFQATT and CDR2 SNEGSKA (reference sequence). CDR3 nucleotide sequence: TGCAGTGCTAGGGTTTTAGGAAGGGTGGGGGATACGCAGTATTTT. Translated: CSARVLGRVGDTQYF.

This clonotype turned up a few times. The chain joins TRBV10-2 to TRBJ1-1, with D perhaps TRBD1 (5 bases). With 5 bases removed from V and 3 bases from J, the gap between germline ends came to 10 bases. This CDR3 has 13 amino acids. CDR1 and CDR2 from the germline V gene are WSHSY and SAAADI. CDR3: CASSWGGYTEAFF. In DNA form, the CDR3 reads TGCGCCAGCAGTTGGGGGGGGTACACTGAAGCTTTCTTT.

At least ten counts were recorded for this clonotype. The rearrangement joins TRBV20-1 to TRBJ1-5, with 8 nucleotides matching TRBD1. Germline lookup yields CDR1 DFQATT and CDR2 SNEGSKA (reference sequence). Trimming took 5 bases from V and 7 from J; bases not matched to a gene: 7. The CDR3 consists of 13 residues. CDR3 region: CSAATGGGQPQHF. CDR3 bases: TGCAGTGCTGCCACAGGGGGAGGCCAGCCCCAGCATTTT.

This clonotype was recorded at least ten times. The V and J genes are TRBV5-1 and TRBJ1-1, with 8 bases fitting TRBD1. The CDR3 sequence is 15 residues long. CDR1 and CDR2 from the germline V gene are SGHRS and YFSETQ. J was trimmed by 6 bases and V by 0 bases; bases with no gene match: 7. The CDR3: CASSLGPDRVAEAFF. As DNA, the CDR3 is TGCGCCAGCAGCTTGGGGCCGGACAGGGTCGCTGAAGCTTTCTTT.

For this clonotype: A much larger clone differs from this one at a single base, so this may be a read error. The V call is TRBV2, the J call TRBJ2-1; perhaps TRBD2 as D (5 bases). Looked up from germline, CDR1 is SNHLY and CDR2 is FYNNEI. The CDR3 loop spans 12 amino acids. V was clipped by 6 bases and J by 8 bases, with 11 bases between them. CDR3 nucleotide sequence: TGTGCCAGCAGAGACGGGGAGCATGAGCAGTTCTTC. Its protein is CASRDGEHEQFF.

In its sample, this clonotype was seen many times. This chain uses TRBV20-1 with TRBJ2-5; no definite D call. The CDR3 is made up of 12 amino acids. Germline V gene lookup returns CDR1 DFQATT and CDR2 SNEGSKA (reference sequence). Trimming removed 6 bases at V and 1 base at J, with 9 bases between. CDR3 DNA sequence: TGCAGTGCCCCGTGGCCCCAAGAGACCCAGTACTTC. As protein: CSAPWPQETQYF.

This clonotype showed up many times. The V and J genes are TRBV5-1 and TRBJ2-5; D is perhaps TRBD1 or TRBD2 (5 bases each). V was trimmed by 4 bases and J by 2 bases, leaving 9 bases between them. The CDR3 is 13 residues long. The V gene's germline CDR1 is SGHRS and CDR2 YFSETQ. The CDR3 spells CASSGTHQETQYF. The DNA of the CDR3 is TGCGCCAGCAGCGGGACCCATCAAGAGACCCAGTACTTC.

This clonotype was counted many times. The J gene is TRBJ2-1, the V gene TRBV5-1; TRBD1 aligns across 10 bases. Unmatched junction bases numbered 8, after V lost 3 bases and J lost 8 bases. Germline V CDR1 and CDR2: SGHRS, YFSETQ. CDR3 size: 15 residues. The CDR3 loop is CASSSTSTGGDEQFF. The CDR3 DNA is TGCGCCAGCAGCTCGACGTCGACAGGGGGCGATGAGCAGTTCTTC.

This clonotype was found once. A read error may explain this, as a much larger clone is one base away. CDR3: CATSDAGPDTRETQYF. As DNA, the CDR3 is TGTGCCACCAGTGATGCTGGTCCCGACACGAGAGAGACCCAGTACTTC. V gene TRBV24-1 combines with J gene TRBJ2-5; no definite D call. V lost 3 bases, J lost 4 bases, and 17 bases lay in between. The CDR3 consists of 16 residues. Germline CDR1 reads KGHDR; CDR2 reads SFDVKD.

This clonotype appeared many times. The gene calls are TRBV18 and TRBJ2-5, with unresolved D. Looked up from germline, CDR1 is KGHSH and CDR2 is LQKENI. The CDR3 contains 13 residues. V was pared by 0 bases and J by 5 bases, with 7 bases between. In DNA, the CDR3 is TGTGCCAGCTCACCACCGGTGGGGGAGACCCAGTACTTC. Translating it yields CASSPPVGETQYF.

This clonotype showed up many times. The rearrangement uses TRBV5-1 and TRBJ1-2; weak D call: TRBD1 (5 bases). This CDR3 region has 14 residues. The V gene's germline CDR1 is SGHRS and CDR2 YFSETQ. V lost 4 bases and J 3 bases, leaving 13 bases between the germline ends. CDR3 sequence reads: CASSPERGDYGYTF. CDR3 coding DNA: TGCGCCAGCAGCCCAGAACGAGGGGACTATGGCTACACCTTC.